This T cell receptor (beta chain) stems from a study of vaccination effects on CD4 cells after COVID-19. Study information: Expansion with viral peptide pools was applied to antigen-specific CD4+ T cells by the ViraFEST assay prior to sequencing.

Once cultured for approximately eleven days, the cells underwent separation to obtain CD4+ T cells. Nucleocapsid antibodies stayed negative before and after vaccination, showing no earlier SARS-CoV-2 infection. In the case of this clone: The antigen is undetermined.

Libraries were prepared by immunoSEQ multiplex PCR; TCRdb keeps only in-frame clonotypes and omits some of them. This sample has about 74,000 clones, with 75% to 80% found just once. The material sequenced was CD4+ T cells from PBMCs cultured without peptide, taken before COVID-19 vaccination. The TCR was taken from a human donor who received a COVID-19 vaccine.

CDR3 sequence (DNA): TGCAGTGCTAGTCAGGGACAGGTAAAGACCCTCCACTTT. As protein: CSASQGQVKTLHF. The chain recombines TRBV20-1 with TRBJ1-6; TRBD1 aligns across 8 bases. With 3 bases clipped from V and 14 bases from J, the junction kept 9 bases outside the gene matches. The germline V gene has CDR1 DFQATT and CDR2 SNEGSKA (reference sequence). This CDR3 contains 13 residues.